This T cell receptor (beta chain) stems from a study of glioma-infiltrating T cells after dendritic cell vaccination. Study details: Patients had newly diagnosed or recurrent glioblastoma and received dendritic cell vaccines.

TCRdb's copy holds only in-frame clones and misses some; the assay was immunoSEQ multiplex PCR. Among tens of thousands of clones listed, over 80% were seen once. Time point denoted: after dendritic cell vaccination, including at tumor progression/relapse. Germline trimming cut 6 bases from V and 1 base from J; bases unmatched to any gene: 4. The CDR3 runs 15 residues. Looked up from germline, CDR1 is MNHEY and CDR2 is SVGAGI. The sequencing here drew on blood, taken after dendritic cell vaccination. The sequence derives from a human donor with glioblastoma. The chain is built from TRBV6-5 and TRBJ2-5; TRBD2 matches at 11 bases. The CDR3 spells CASSTLAGGQETQYF. In DNA, the CDR3 is TGTGCCAGCAGCACTCTAGCGGGGGGCCAAGAGACCCAGTACTTC.